The sample holds a few counts of the clone carrying this T cell receptor beta chain. Antigen unknown. The data are from a study of T-cell reconstitution after alpha-beta-depleted transplantation in children. Study-level results: T-cell counts and diversity at one year following transplant were attributed mainly to newly produced T cells.

For TCRbeta, the library was prepared with unique molecular identifiers. TCRdb used MiXCR to reprocess the PCR reads, holding one entry per CDR3 protein. The sample shows more than 400,000 distinct CDR3 sequences, over 40% of them seen only once. Germline loops: CDR1 SGHVS, CDR2 FQNEAQ. V was pared by 3 bases and J by 5 bases, with 6 bases of the junction left unmatched. The CDR3 runs to 14 residues. The chain links TRBV7-8 to TRBJ2-5, with 7 bases lining up with TRBD1. Source: PBMCs, taken before TCRalphabeta/CD19-depleted stem cell transplant. The TCR sequence derives from a girl aged 2-10 years with aplastic anemia, due to receive a stem cell transplant. CDR3 protein: CASSLTGLGETQYF. DNA for the CDR3: TGTGCCAGCAGCTTGACAGGGTTAGGGGAGACCCAGTACTTC.